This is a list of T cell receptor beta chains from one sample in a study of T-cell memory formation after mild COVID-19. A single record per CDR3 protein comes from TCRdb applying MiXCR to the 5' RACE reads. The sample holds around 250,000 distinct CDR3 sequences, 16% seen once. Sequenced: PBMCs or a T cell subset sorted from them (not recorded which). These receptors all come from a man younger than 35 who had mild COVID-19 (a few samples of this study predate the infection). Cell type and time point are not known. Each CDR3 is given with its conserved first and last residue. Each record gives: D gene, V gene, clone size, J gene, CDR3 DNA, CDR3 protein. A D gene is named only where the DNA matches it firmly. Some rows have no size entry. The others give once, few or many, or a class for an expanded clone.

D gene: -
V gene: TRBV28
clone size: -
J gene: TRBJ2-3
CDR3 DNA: TGTGCCAGCAGTTACCCTCCCCTCACAGATACGCAGTATTTT
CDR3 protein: CASSYPPLTDTQYF

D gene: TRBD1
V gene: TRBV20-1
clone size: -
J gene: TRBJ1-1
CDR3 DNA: TGCAGTGCTAGTGTAGCCGGCAGGGGGGGGATGAACACTGAAGCTTTCTTT
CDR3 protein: CSASVAGRGGMNTEAFF

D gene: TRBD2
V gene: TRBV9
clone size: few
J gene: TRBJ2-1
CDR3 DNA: TGTGCCAGCAGCCCCCCCATAAGGGCTAGCGGGGGAGACAATGAGCAGTTCTTC
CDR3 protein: CASSPPIRASGGDNEQFF

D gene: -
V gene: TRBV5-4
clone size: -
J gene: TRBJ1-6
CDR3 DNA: TGTGCCTACAAATCCTCCTATAATTCACCCCTCCACTTT
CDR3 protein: CAYKSSYNSPLHF

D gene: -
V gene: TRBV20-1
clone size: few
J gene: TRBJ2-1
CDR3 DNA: TGCAGTGCTGATCCGTACAATGAGCAGTTCTTC
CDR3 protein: CSADPYNEQFF

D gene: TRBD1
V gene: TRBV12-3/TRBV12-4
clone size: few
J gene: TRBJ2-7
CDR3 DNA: TGTGCCAGCAGTTTAGCGCAGGGGGACAGGGTCTACTTC
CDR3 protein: CASSLAQGDRVYF

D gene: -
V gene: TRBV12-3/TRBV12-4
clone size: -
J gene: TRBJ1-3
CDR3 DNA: TGTGCCAGCAGTCTATGGACAGTTCGAAACACCATATATTTT
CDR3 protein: CASSLWTVRNTIYF

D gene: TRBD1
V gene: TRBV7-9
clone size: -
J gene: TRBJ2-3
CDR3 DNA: TGTGCCAGCACAGGGGGAAAGGGCACAGATACGCAGTATTTT
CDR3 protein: CASTGGKGTDTQYF

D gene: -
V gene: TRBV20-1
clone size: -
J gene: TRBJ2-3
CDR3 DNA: TGCAGTGCTAGAATTCTGAGGGGGTCCGATACGCAGTATTTT
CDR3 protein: CSARILRGSDTQYF

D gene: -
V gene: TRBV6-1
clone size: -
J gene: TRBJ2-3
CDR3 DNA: TGTGCCAGCAGGGGACAGACTAGCACCGGTACGCAGTATTTT
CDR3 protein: CASRGQTSTGTQYF

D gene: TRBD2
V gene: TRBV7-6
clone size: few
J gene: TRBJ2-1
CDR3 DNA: TGTGCCAGCAGCTACTCTCCGTTGTCACTAGCGGGGGACAATGAGCAGTTCTTC
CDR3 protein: CASSYSPLSLAGDNEQFF

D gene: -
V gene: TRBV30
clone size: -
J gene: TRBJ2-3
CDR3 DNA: TGTACCCTGGGCTGGCCTAGCACAGATACGCAGTATTTT
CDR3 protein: CTLGWPSTDTQYF

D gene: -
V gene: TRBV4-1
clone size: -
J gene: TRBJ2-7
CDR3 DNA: TGCGCCAGCAGCCAACTCGTTCGGGGGCCCTCCTACGAGCAGTACTTC
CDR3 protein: CASSQLVRGPSYEQYF

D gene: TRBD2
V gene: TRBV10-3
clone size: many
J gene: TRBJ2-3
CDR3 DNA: TGTGCCGCAACGGGACTAGCAACAGATACGCAGTATTTT
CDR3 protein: CAATGLATDTQYF

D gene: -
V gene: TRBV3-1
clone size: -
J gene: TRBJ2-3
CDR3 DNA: TGTGCCAGCAGCCATAAGGGGGTTGGCACAGATACGCAGTATTTT
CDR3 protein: CASSHKGVGTDTQYF

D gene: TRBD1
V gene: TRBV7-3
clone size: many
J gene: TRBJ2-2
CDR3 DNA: TGTGCCAGCAGCCGCCCCCGACAGGGGGCTGACACCGGGGAGCTGTTTTTT
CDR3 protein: CASSRPRQGADTGELFF

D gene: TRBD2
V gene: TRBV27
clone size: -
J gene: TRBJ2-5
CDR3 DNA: TGTGCCAGCATGACTAGCGGGGGAGAGACCCAGTACTTC
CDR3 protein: CASMTSGGETQYF

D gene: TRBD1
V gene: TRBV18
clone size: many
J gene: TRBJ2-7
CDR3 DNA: TGTGCCAGCGTCCGCGGCCAGGGGGAAAACGAGCAGTACTTC
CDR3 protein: CASVRGQGENEQYF

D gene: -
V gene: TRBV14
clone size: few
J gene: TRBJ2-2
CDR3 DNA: TGTGCCAGCAGCCAAGCCCATCGGACTTACCGAAACACCGGGGAGCTGTTTTTT
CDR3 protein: CASSQAHRTYRNTGELFF

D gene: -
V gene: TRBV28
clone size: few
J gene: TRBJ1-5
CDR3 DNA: TGTGCCTCCCAGTCCTTTAGCAATCAGCCCCAGCATTTT
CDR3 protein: CASQSFSNQPQHF

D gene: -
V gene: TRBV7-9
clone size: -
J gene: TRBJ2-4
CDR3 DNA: TGTGCCAGCAGCTCCAGACCGCGATACATTCAGTACTTC
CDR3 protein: CASSSRPRYIQYF

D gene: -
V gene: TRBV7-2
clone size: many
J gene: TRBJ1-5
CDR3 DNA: TGTGCCAGCAGCTTAGCCCCTCAGCCCCAGCATTTT
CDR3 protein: CASSLAPQPQHF

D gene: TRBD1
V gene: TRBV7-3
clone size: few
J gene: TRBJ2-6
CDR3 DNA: TGTGCCAGCAGCGGACGGGACAGCTCTGGGGCCAACGTCCTGACTTTC
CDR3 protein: CASSGRDSSGANVLTF

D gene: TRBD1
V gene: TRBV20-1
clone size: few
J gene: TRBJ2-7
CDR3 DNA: TGCAGTGCTAACCGGGACAGGGTGGTAGGCGAGCAGTACTTC
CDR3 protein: CSANRDRVVGEQYF

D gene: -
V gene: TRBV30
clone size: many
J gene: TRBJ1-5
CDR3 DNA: TGTGCCTGGAGTGCACAGGGCGATCAGCCCCAGCATTTT
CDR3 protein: CAWSAQGDQPQHF

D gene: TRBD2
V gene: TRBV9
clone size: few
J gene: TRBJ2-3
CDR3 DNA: TGTGCCAGCAGCGAGACAGTGGGGGGGTGGGCAGATACGCAGTATTTT
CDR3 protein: CASSETVGGWADTQYF

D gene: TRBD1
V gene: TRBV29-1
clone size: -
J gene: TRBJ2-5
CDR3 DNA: TGCAGCGTTGAGGCGACAGGGGGAGAGACCCAGTACTTC
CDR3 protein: CSVEATGGETQYF

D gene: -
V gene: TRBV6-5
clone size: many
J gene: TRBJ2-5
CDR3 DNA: TGTGCCAGCAGTTTCTCAGGCGCCCAAGAGACCCAGTACTTC
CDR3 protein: CASSFSGAQETQYF

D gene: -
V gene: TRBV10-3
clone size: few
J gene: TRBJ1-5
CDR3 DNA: TGTGCCATCAGTGATGCGGGAGATCAGCCCCAGCATTTT
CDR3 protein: CAISDAGDQPQHF

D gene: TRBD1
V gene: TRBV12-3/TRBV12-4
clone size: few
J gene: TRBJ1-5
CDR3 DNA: TGTGCCAGCAGTTGGGGACAGAAATATCAGCCCCAGCATTTT
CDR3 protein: CASSWGQKYQPQHF

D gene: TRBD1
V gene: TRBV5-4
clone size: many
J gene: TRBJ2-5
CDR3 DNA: TGTGCCAGCAGCTCAGCTGAGGACAGGGCCGAGGAAGGCCAAGAGACCCAGTACTTC
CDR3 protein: CASSSAEDRAEEGQETQYF

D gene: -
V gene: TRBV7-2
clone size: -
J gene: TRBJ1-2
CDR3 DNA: TGTGCCAGCAGCTTACCCAGGCTAGGGGATGGCTACACCTTC
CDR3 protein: CASSLPRLGDGYTF

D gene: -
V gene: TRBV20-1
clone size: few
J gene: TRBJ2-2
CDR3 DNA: TGCAGTGCTAGAGGACGGACTCGAGGGGACCCCGGGGAGCTGTTTTTT
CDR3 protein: CSARGRTRGDPGELFF